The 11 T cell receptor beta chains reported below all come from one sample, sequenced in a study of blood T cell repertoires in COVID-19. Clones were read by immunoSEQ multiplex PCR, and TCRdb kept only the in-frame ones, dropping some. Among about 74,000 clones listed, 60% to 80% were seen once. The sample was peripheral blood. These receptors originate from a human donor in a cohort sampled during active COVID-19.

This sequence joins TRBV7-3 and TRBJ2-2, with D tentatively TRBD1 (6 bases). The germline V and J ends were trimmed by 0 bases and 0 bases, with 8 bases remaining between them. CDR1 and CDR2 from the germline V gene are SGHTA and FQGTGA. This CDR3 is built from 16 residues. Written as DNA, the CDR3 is TGTGCCAGCAGCTTAACCGGGACACCGAACACCGGGGAGCTGTTTTTT. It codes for CASSLTGTPNTGELFF.

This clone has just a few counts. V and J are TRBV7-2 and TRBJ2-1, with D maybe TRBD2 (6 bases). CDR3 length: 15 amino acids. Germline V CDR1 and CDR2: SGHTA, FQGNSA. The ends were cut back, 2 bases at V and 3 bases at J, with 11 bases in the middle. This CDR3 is CASSLPRGVYNEQFF. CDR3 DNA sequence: TGTGCCAGCAGCTTACCGCGGGGTGTCTACAATGAGCAGTTCTTC. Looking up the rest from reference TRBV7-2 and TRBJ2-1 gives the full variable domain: GAGVSQSPSNKVTEKGKDVELRCDPISGHTALYWYRQSLGQGLEFLIYFQGNSAPDKSGLPSDRFSAERTGGSVSTLTIQRTQQEDSAVYLCASSLPRGVYNEQFFGPGTRLTVL.

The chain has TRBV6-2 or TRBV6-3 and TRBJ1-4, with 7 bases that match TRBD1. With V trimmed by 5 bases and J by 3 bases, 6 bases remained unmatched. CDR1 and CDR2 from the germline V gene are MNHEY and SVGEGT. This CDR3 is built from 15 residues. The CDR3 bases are TGTGCCAGCAGTCGCCCCGGGACAGCTAATGAAAAACTGTTTTTT. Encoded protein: CASSRPGTANEKLFF.

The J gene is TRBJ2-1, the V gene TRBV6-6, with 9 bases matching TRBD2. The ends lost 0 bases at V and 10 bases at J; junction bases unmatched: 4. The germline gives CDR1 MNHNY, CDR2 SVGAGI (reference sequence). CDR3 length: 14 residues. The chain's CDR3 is CASSYSASGMEQFF. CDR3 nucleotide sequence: TGTGCCAGCAGTTACTCCGCTAGCGGGATGGAGCAGTTCTTC.

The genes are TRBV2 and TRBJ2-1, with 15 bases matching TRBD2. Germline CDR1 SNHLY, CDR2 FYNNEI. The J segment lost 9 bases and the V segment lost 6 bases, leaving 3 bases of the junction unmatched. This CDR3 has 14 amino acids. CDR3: CASRRTSGRAEQFF. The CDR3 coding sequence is TGTGCCAGCAGGCGGACTAGCGGGAGGGCTGAGCAGTTCTTC.

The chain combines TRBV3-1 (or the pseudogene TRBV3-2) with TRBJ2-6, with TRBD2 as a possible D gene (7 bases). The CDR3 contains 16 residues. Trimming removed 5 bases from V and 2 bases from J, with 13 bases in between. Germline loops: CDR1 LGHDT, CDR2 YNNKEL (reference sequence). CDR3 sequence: CASSSRGRAGANVLTF. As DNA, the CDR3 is TGTGCCAGCAGCTCGAGGGGGAGGGCTGGGGCCAACGTCCTGACTTTC.

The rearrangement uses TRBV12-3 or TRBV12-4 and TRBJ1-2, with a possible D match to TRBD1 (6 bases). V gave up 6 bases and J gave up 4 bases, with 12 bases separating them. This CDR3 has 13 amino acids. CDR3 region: CASSQQGAYGYTF. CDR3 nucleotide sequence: TGTGCCAGCAGCCAACAGGGTGCCTATGGCTACACCTTC.

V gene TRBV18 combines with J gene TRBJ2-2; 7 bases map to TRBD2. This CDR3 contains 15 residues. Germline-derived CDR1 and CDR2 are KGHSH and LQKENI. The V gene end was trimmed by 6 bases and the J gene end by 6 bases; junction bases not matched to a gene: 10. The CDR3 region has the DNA TGTGCCAGCTCCCTTCGGACTAGTAGGGCCGGGGAGCTGTTTTTT. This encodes CASSLRTSRAGELFF.

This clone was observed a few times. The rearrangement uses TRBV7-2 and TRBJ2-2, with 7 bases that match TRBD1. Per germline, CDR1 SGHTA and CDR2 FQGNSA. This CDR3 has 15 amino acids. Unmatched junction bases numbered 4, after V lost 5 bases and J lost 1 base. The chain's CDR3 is CASSPTGWNTGELFF. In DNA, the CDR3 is TGTGCCAGCAGCCCGACAGGGTGGAACACCGGGGAGCTGTTTTTT.

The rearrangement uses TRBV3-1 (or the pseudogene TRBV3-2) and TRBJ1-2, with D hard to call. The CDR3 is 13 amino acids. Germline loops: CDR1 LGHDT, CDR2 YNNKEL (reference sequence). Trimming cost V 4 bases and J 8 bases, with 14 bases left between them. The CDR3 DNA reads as TGTGCCAGCAGCCCCCCCTCGCCGGGGGGCTACACCTTC. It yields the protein CASSPPSPGGYTF.

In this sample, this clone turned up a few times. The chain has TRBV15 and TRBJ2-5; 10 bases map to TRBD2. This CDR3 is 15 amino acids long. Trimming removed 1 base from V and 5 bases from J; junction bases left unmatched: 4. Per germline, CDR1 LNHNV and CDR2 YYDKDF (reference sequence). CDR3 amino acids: CATSRGRGLAETQYF. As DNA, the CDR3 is TGTGCCACCAGCAGAGGCCGGGGACTAGCGGAGACCCAGTACTTC.